This T cell receptor (beta chain) was documented in a study of a mutant IDH1 vaccine in newly diagnosed glioma. Study as a whole: Initiation of the vaccine course occurred 4-6 weeks after radiotherapy alone, or alongside temozolomide cycles.

The assay was immunoSEQ multiplex PCR, and TCRdb's table has in-frame clones only and misses some. This sample has around 56,000 clones, with approximately 81% found just once. As for this clone: The target antigen is unknown.

The germline V gene has CDR1 MDHEN and CDR2 SYDVKM. The J segment lost 2 bases and the V segment lost 2 bases, leaving 0 bases of the junction unmatched. The CDR3 runs to 15 residues. Time point specified: week 5, during vaccination. The study gave 300 ug of mutant IDH1 20-mer peptide per vaccine dose, with topical imiquimod. The starting material was PBMCs, obtained from a glioma patient whose treatment included an IDH1 peptide vaccine. The V and J genes are TRBV28 and TRBJ2-5, with 12 bases identical to TRBD2. The receptor was isolated from a man aged 25-45 years with glioma. In DNA form, the CDR3 reads TGTGCCAGCAGTTTAACTAGCGGGGGGCAAGAGACCCAGTACTTC. As protein: CASSLTSGGQETQYF.